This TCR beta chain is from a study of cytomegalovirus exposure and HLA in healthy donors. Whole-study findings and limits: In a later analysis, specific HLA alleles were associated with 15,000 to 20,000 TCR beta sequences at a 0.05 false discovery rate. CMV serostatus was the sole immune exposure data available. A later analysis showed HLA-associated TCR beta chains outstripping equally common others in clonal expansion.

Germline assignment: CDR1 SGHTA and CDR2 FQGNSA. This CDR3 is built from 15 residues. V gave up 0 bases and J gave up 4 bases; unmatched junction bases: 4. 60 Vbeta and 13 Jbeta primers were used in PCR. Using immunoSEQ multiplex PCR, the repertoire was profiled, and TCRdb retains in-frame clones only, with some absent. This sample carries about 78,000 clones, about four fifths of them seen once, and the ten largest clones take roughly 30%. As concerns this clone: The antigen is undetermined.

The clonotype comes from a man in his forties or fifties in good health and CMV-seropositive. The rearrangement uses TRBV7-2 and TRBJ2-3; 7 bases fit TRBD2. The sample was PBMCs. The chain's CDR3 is CASSLAGGPSDTQYF. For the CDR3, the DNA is TGTGCCAGCAGCTTAGCGGGAGGGCCATCAGATACGCAGTATTTT.